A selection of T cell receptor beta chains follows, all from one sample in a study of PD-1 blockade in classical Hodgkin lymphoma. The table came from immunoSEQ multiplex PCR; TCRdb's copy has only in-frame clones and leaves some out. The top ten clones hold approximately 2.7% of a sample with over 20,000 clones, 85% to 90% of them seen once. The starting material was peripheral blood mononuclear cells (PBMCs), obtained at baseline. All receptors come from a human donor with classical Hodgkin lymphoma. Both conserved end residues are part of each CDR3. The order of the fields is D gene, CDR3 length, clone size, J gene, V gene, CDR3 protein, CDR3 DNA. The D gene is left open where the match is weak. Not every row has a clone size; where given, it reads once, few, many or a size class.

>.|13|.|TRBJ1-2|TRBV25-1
CASLSPTGYGYTF
TGTGCCAGCTTGAGTCCCACAGGGTATGGCTACACCTTC
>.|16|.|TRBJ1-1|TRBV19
CATRGGANSENTEAFF
TGTGCCACCCGCGGTGGGGCGAACAGCGAGAACACTGAAGCTTTCTTT
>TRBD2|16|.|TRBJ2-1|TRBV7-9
CASSRWSGGAGNEQFF
TGTGCCAGCAGCCGTTGGAGCGGGGGGGCCGGAAATGAGCAGTTCTTC
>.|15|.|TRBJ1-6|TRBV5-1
CASSGSAGSKSPLHF
TGCGCCAGCAGCGGATCCGCAGGGTCAAAATCACCCCTCCACTTT
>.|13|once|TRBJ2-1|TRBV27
CASSLSGLSEQFF
TGTGCCAGCAGTTTGAGTGGACTGAGTGAGCAGTTCTTC
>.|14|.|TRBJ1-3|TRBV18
CASSPQSSGNTIYF
TGTGCCAGCTCACCACAGTCCTCTGGAAACACCATATATTTT
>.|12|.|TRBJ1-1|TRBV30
CAYSLSGTEAFF
TGTGCCTATAGCCTTTCGGGCACTGAAGCTTTCTTT
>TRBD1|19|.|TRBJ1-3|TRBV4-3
CASSQVYPQGLMAGNTIYF
TGCGCCAGCAGCCAAGTTTACCCACAGGGGCTAATGGCTGGAAACACCATATATTTT
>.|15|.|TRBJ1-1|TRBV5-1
CASSLAGSGSTEAFF
TGCGCCAGCAGCTTGGCCGGATCCGGAAGCACTGAAGCTTTCTTT
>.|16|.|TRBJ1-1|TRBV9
CASSVGGGRADTEAFF
TGTGCCAGCAGCGTAGGCGGGGGCAGGGCAGACACTGAAGCTTTCTTT
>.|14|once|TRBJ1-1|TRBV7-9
CASSLQVPNTEAFF
TGTGCCAGCAGCTTGCAGGTTCCGAACACTGAAGCTTTCTTT
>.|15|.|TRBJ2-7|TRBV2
CASVDLNLDSYEQYF
TGTGCCAGCGTGGACTTAAACCTGGACTCCTACGAGCAGTACTTC
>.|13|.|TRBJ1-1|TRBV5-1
CASSLQLNTEAFF
TGCGCCAGCAGCTTGCAACTGAACACTGAAGCTTTCTTT
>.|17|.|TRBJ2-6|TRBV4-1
CASSQEVQFSGANVLTF
TGCGCCAGCAGCCAAGAGGTACAATTCTCTGGGGCCAACGTCCTGACTTTC
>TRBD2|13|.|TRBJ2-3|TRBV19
CASSRGGPDTQYF
TGTGCCAGTAGCCGGGGGGGGCCAGATACGCAGTATTTT
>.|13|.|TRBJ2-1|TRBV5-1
CASSLDGKTEQFF
TGCGCCAGCAGCTTGGACGGGAAGACTGAGCAGTTCTTC